Below are 10 T cell receptor beta chains sequenced from a single sample in a study of vaccination and CD4 T cells after COVID-19. Regarding treatment: roughly ten-day PBMC culture with coronavirus spike peptide pools or control peptides (ViraFEST assay). The collection of CD4+ T cells from the unexposed donor took place before the COVID-19 pandemic (2011-2018). Their recognized antigens are unknown. Sequenced with the Oncomine TCR Beta short-read assay was DNA taken from cultured CD4+ T cells. Extraction of genomic DNA was performed on cultured CD4+ T cells. Each CDR3 protein gets one entry after TCRdb re-called the PCR reads with MiXCR. The table lists roughly 9,000 distinct CDR3 sequences, roughly a third of them singletons. The sequenced material came from CD4+ T cells from blood, cultured in vitro. Receptors were obtained from a human donor in good health.

This clonotype is a singleton in its sample. Germline and junction disagree at one end, which may indicate a read error. The rearrangement links TRBV27 to TRBJ2-3, with D perhaps matching TRBD1 (6 bases). The CDR3 is 14 amino acids. CDR1 is MNHEY, CDR2 SMNVEV, per germline (reference sequence). The CDR3 DNA reads as TGTGTCAGCAGTTTTGGGCAGGGGACAGATACGCAGTATTTT. Its translation: CVSSFGQGTDTQYF.

This clonotype was seen just once. Relative to the germline gene, one junction end is altered; a read error may explain this. The chain has TRBV15 and TRBJ1-1; TRBD1 might be the D (5 bases). Germline loops: CDR1 LNHNV, CDR2 YYDKDF (reference sequence). The CDR3 has 13 amino acids. This chain's CDR3 is CATSRPGNAEAFF. CDR3 nucleotide sequence: TGTGCCACCAGCAGACCAGGGAACGCTGAAGCTTTCTTT.

This clonotype showed up just a few times. V and J are TRBV6-4 and TRBJ2-1, with a tentative D call TRBD1 (6 bases). CDR1 and CDR2 from the germline V gene are MRHNA and SNTAGT. The CDR3 has 13 amino acids. V gave up 5 bases and J gave up 5 bases, with 10 bases separating them. CDR3: CASSHGDNNEQFF. DNA of the CDR3: TGTGCCAGCAGTCACGGGGACAACAATGAGCAGTTCTTC.

The chain has TRBV19 and TRBJ1-5; D might be TRBD1 (6 bases). With 5 bases removed from V and 4 bases from J, the gap between germline ends came to 15 bases. Germline values: CDR1 LNHDA, CDR2 SQIVND (reference sequence). The CDR3 is 15 amino acids. The CDR3 here is CASSPGTRGNQPQHF. In nucleotides, the CDR3 is TGTGCCAGTAGTCCAGGGACTAGGGGGAATCAGCCCCAGCATTTT.

V and J are TRBV7-9 and TRBJ1-2; unclear D gene. V was clipped by 5 bases and J by 2 bases, with 12 bases between them. In germline, CDR1 is SEHNR, CDR2 FQNEAQ (reference sequence). The CDR3 runs to 14 residues. The CDR3 DNA sequence: TGTGCCAGCAGCATAAAGGACGGGAACTATGGCTACACCTTC. Protein: CASSIKDGNYGYTF.

The chain links TRBV5-4 to TRBJ2-7; TRBD2 aligns across 9 bases. This CDR3 is 15 amino acids long. Germline V lookup: CDR1 SGHNT, CDR2 YYREEE (reference sequence). V shed 1 base and J 4 bases; nucleotides not matched to a gene: 6. The CDR3 reads CASSLQGREGYEQYF. For the CDR3, the DNA is TGTGCCAGCAGCTTGCAGGGGCGGGAGGGTTACGAGCAGTACTTC.

This chain links TRBV6-5 with TRBJ2-7; D is undetermined. Per germline, CDR1 MNHEY and CDR2 SVGAGI. CDR3 length: 15 residues. Trimming took off 3 bases at V and 3 bases at J, with 15 bases between the two ends. The CDR3 nucleotides read TGTGCCAGCAGTTATTTTCTTGGCAGCCACTACGAGCAGTACTTC. Amino acids: CASSYFLGSHYEQYF.

The J gene is TRBJ2-7, the V gene TRBV20-1; D remains unclear. The germline V and J ends were trimmed by 0 bases and 5 bases, with 11 bases remaining between them. Germline V CDR1 and CDR2: DFQATT, SNEGSKA (reference sequence). The CDR3 runs to 13 residues. The CDR3 spells CSARDPASHEQYF. CDR3 sequence (DNA): TGCAGTGCTAGAGATCCCGCAAGCCACGAGCAGTACTTC.

This clonotype was seen more than once but under ten times. The J gene is TRBJ1-1, the V gene TRBV6-1, with D possibly TRBD1 on 5 matching bases. Trimming shortened V by 5 bases and J by 8 bases, and 12 bases separated the two germline ends. CDR1 is MNHNS, CDR2 SASEGT, per germline. There are 12 residues in the CDR3. CDR3 sequence (DNA): TGTGCCAGCAGTCCCTTCGGACAAGAAGCTTTCTTT. Residues: CASSPFGQEAFF.

This sequence joins TRBV29-1 and TRBJ2-2; 11 bases align to TRBD2. This CDR3 is 15 amino acids long. CDR1 is SQVTM, CDR2 ANQGSEA, per germline. Trimming removed 7 bases from V and 4 bases from J; junction bases left unmatched: 8. The CDR3: CSAHRLAGSTGELFF. In DNA form, the CDR3 reads TGCAGCGCTCATCGACTAGCGGGAAGCACCGGGGAGCTGTTTTTT.